This T cell receptor (beta chain) appears in the sequencing data of a study of T cell responses to AZD1222 COVID-19 vaccine. About the research overall: Both about-4-week and about-12-week second-dose recipients were combined. Findings and caveats of the study: Once two AZD1222 doses were given, Spike-specific TCR breadth and depth went up. Just six AZD1222 recipients tested seropositive at baseline.

Some clones are missing from TCRdb's copy, which holds only in-frame ones; the method was immunoSEQ multiplex PCR. The table lists 120,000 to 150,000 clones, more than 75% of them singletons. Germline CDR1 is MRHNA and CDR2 is SNTAGT. V gave up 9 bases and J gave up 0 bases, with 16 bases separating them. This CDR3 is 15 amino acids long. Details on this clone: As yet, its antigen is unknown.

The source was peripheral blood, collected on day 0 of AZD1222 vaccination. This receptor was obtained from an adult in good health. The V and J genes are TRBV6-4 and TRBJ2-3, with D perhaps TRBD1 (6 bases). The CDR3 spells CASAGTSASTDTQYF. In DNA form, the CDR3 reads TGTGCCAGTGCAGGGACATCGGCTAGCACAGATACGCAGTATTTT.